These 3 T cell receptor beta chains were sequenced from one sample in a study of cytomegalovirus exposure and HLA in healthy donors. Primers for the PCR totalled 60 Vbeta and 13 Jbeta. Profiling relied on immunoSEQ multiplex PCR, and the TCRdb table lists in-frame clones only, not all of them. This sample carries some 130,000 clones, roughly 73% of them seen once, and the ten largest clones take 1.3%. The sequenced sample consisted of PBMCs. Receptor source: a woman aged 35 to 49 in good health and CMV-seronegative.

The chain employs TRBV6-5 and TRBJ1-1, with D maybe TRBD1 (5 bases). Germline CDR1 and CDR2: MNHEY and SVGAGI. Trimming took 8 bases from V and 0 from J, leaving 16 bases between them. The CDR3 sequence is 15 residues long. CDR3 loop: CASEDGAGMNTEAFF. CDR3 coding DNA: TGTGCCAGCGAGGATGGGGCAGGGATGAACACTGAAGCTTTCTTT.

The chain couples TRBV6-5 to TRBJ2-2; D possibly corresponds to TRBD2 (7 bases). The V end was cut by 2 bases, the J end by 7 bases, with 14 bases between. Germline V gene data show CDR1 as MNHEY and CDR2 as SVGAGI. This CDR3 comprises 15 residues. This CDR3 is CASSYTGRGGGELFF. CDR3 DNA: TGTGCCAGCAGTTACACAGGGCGCGGGGGCGGGGAGCTGTTTTTT.

CDR3 protein: CASRRTGGYEQYV. In nucleotides, the CDR3 is TGTGCCAGCAGACGGACAGGGGGCTACGAGCAGTACGTC. The chain joins TRBV28 to TRBJ2-7; 10 bases map to TRBD1. Germline V gene lookup returns CDR1 MDHEN and CDR2 SYDVKM. Trimming took 6 bases from V and 3 from J; bases not matched to a gene: 2. The CDR3 has 13 amino acids.